This T cell receptor beta chain is drawn from a study of control samples from healthy donors and cancer patients. The CDR3 consists of 13 residues. CDR1 is MDHEN, CDR2 SYDVKM, per germline. The V and J ends lost 5 bases and 6 bases respectively, with 13 bases between them. Using immunoSEQ multiplex PCR, the repertoire was profiled, and TCRdb retains in-frame clones only, with some absent. The sample contains 150,000 to 200,000 clones, around 87% of which appear only once. The chain has TRBV28 and TRBJ1-1; D gene uncertain. The clonotype comes from a woman in her forties or fifties in good health. Sample: blood. The CDR3 DNA follows: TGTGCCAGCAGTCTTAGGGTACGGGCTGAAGCTTTCTTT. Translated, it gives CASSLRVRAEAFF.